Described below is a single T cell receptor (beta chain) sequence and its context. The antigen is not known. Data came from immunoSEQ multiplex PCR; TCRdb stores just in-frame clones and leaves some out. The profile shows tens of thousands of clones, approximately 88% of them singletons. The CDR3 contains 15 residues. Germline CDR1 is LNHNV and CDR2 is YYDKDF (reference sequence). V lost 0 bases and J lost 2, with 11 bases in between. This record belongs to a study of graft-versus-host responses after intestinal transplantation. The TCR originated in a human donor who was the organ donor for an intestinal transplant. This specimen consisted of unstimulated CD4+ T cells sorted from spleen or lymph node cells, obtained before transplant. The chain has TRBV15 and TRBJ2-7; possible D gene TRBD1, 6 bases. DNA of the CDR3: TGTGCCACCAGCAGAGATGGGGACACTGCCTACGAGCAGTACTTC. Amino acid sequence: CATSRDGDTAYEQYF.